This T cell receptor beta chain was obtained from a study of shared clonotypes between healthy human individuals. With regard to this clone: Its antigen is not identified.

CDR1 is MNHEY and CDR2 is SMNVEV in the germline V gene (reference sequence). V was pared by 2 bases and J by 2 bases, with 10 bases between. This CDR3 contains 14 residues. Sorted-subset replicate PCR reactions were performed with approximately 200 ng DNA, corresponding to roughly 30,000 T cell genomes. Produced via immunoSEQ multiplex PCR; TCRdb's table is partial and in-frame only. Of about 120,000 clones in the sample, approximately 70% were seen once. Study-wide results and limits: Tissue TCR repertoires likely differ from these blood-only repertoires. Large depth notwithstanding, sorted-subset sequencing proved incomplete by rarefaction.

The chain carries TRBV27 and TRBJ2-7; the D call may be TRBD1 or TRBD2 (5 bases each). The clonotype was recovered from a woman aged 30 to 39 in good health. The sequencing sample was made of memory CD8+ T cells sorted from blood. Noted subset: CD45RO+ cells pooled with CCR7-negative TemRA cells. The CDR3 loop is CASSLGGTTYEQYF. Written as DNA, the CDR3 is TGTGCCAGCAGTTTAGGGGGAACAACCTACGAGCAGTACTTC.